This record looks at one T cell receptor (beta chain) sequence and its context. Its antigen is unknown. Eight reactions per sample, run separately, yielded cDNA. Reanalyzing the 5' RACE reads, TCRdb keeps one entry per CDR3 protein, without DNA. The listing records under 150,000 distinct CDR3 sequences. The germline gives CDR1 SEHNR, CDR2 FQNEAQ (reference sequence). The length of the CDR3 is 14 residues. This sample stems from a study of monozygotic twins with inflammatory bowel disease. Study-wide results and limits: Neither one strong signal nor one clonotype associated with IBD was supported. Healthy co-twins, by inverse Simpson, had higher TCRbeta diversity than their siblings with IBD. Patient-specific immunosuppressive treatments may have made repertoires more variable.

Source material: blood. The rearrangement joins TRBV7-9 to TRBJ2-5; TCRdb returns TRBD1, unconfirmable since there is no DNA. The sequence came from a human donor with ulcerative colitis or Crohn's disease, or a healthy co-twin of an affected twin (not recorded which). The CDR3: CASSLDRGIETQYF.